The 29 T cell receptor beta chains reported below all come from one sample, sequenced in a study of shared clonotypes between healthy human individuals. Measured with immunoSEQ multiplex PCR; TCRdb has only the in-frame clones, and not every one. Of roughly 700,000 clones detected, less than 85% appear once; the ten largest clones hold around 1.6%. The specimen sequenced was memory CD4+ T cells sorted from blood. Subset described: CD45RA-negative fraction. These receptors were taken from a woman between 25 and 40 years old in good health.

V gene TRBV11-3 combines with J gene TRBJ2-1; perhaps D is TRBD1 or TRBD2 (6 bases each). V was clipped by 5 bases and J by 5 bases, with 10 bases between them. CDR1 SGHNT and CDR2 YENEEA come from the germline V gene. The length of the CDR3 is 13 residues. CDR3 loop: CASSDGGHNEQFF. The CDR3 DNA reads TGTGCCAGCAGCGACGGGGGCCACAATGAGCAGTTCTTC. Looking up the rest from reference TRBV11-3 and TRBJ2-1 gives the full variable domain: EAGVVQSPRYKIIEKKQPVAFWCNPISGHNTLYWYLQNLGQGPELLIRYENEEAVDDSQLPKDRFSAERLKGVDSTLKIQPAELGDSAVYLCASSDGGHNEQFFGPGTRLTVL.

In DNA form, the CDR3 reads TGTGCCAGCGTAACTAGGGGTAACACTGAAGCTTTCTTT. Its protein is CASVTRGNTEAFF. The chain has TRBV6-1 and TRBJ1-1; a weak D match, TRBD1 (5 bases). The CDR3 is made up of 13 amino acids. Between the trimmed V and J ends, which lost 8 bases and 2 bases, there was a span of 12 bases. Germline values: CDR1 MNHNS, CDR2 SASEGT.

The genes are TRBV19 and TRBJ2-1, with TRBD1 identical over 8 bases. This CDR3 is built from 15 residues. In germline, CDR1 is LNHDA, CDR2 SQIVND (reference sequence). J was trimmed by 5 bases and V by 5 bases; bases with no gene match: 8. The CDR3 sequence: CASSADRGSNNEQFF. CDR3 coding DNA: TGTGCCAGTAGTGCAGACAGGGGTAGTAACAATGAGCAGTTCTTC.

The V and J genes are TRBV18 and TRBJ1-1; no clear D. The CDR3 length is 13 residues. Germline V lookup: CDR1 KGHSH, CDR2 LQKENI. V was trimmed by 3 bases and J by 0 bases, leaving 5 bases between them. This chain's CDR3 is CASSPVLNTEAFF. In DNA, the CDR3 is TGTGCCAGCTCACCGGTTTTGAACACTGAAGCTTTCTTT. The full variable domain, rest sourced from reference TRBV18 and TRBJ1-1, is NAGVMQNPRHLVRRRGQEARLRCSPMKGHSHVYWYRQLPEEGLKFMVYLQKENIIDESGMPKERFSAEFPKEGPSILRIQQVVRGDSAAYFCASSPVLNTEAFFGQGTRLTVV.

The chain employs TRBV2 and TRBJ2-7; no clear D. This CDR3 has 12 amino acids. Between the trimmed V and J ends, which lost 8 bases and 1 base, there was a span of 9 bases. Per the germline V gene, CDR1 is SNHLY and CDR2 is FYNNEI. CDR3 region: CASGSLSYEQYF. The CDR3 DNA is TGTGCCAGCGGGTCCCTATCCTACGAGCAGTACTTC. Full variable domain (outside the CDR3, taken from reference TRBV2 and TRBJ2-7): EPEVTQTPSHQVTQMGQEVILRCVPISNHLYFYWYRQILGQKVEFLVSFYNNEISEKSEIFDDQFSVERPDGSNFTLKIRSTKLEDSAMYFCASGSLSYEQYFGPGTRLTVT.

The chain joins TRBV5-4 to TRBJ1-4, with D possibly being TRBD1 (6 bases). Deletions cut 7 bases from V and 1 base from J, with 11 bases between. Germline V CDR1 and CDR2: SGHNT, YYREEE (reference sequence). This CDR3 has 14 amino acids. The CDR3, as DNA: TGTGCCAGCCACCAGGACAGAACTAATGAAAAACTGTTTTTT. Protein: CASHQDRTNEKLFF.

This clone was seen a few times. The rearrangement links TRBV5-1 to TRBJ2-3; possibly TRBD2 for D (7 bases). Deletions cut 7 bases from V and 2 bases from J, with 17 bases between. The CDR3 covers 15 residues. Looked up from germline, CDR1 is SGHRS and CDR2 is YFSETQ. Written as DNA, the CDR3 is TGCGCCAGCCAGGTTACAGGGAGGGACACAGATACGCAGTATTTT. It codes for CASQVTGRDTDTQYF.

The sample holds a few counts of this clone. The chain has TRBV6-6 and TRBJ2-7; the match to TRBD1 covers 10 bases. Losses at the gene ends were 5 bases for V and 1 base for J; bases not matched to a gene: 5. The germline gives CDR1 MNHNY, CDR2 SVGAGI (reference sequence). This CDR3 is 15 amino acids long. Here the CDR3 DNA reads TGTGCCAGCAGTGCTGACAGGGGGCTTTCCTACGAGCAGTACTTC. This translates into CASSADRGLSYEQYF.

The chain couples TRBV29-1 to TRBJ2-7; D unclear. The CDR3 length is 11 residues. Germline lookup yields CDR1 SQVTM and CDR2 ANQGSEA. Trimming left V 6 bases short and J 0 bases short, with 6 bases between. The CDR3 sequence is CSVLNSYEQYF. For the CDR3, the DNA is TGCAGCGTGCTGAACTCCTACGAGCAGTACTTC.

CDR3 DNA sequence: TGTGCCAGCAGCGTAGGGGACAGAACCTACGAGCAGTACTTC. Protein: CASSVGDRTYEQYF. This chain joins TRBV9 and TRBJ2-7, with TRBD1 matching over 7 bases. The junction had 2 bases not matched to a gene; V was cut back by 0 bases and J by 2 bases. The CDR3 totals 14 residues. In germline, CDR1 is SGDLS, CDR2 YYNGEE.

This clone occurred a few times. The chain carries TRBV6-6 and TRBJ1-1, with D possibly TRBD1 on 5 matching bases. Germline-derived CDR1 and CDR2 are MNHNY and SVGAGI (reference sequence). The V gene lost 0 bases and the J gene lost 3 bases, with 8 bases spanning the gap. The CDR3 totals 14 residues. The DNA of the CDR3 is TGTGCCAGCAGTTACTCCAGGGTTTACACTGAAGCTTTCTTT. Translation: CASSYSRVYTEAFF.

This chain connects TRBV10-3 to TRBJ1-1; D perhaps matches TRBD1 (5 bases). Between the trimmed V and J ends, which lost 0 bases and 9 bases, there was a span of 11 bases. CDR3 size: 13 residues. Germline values: CDR1 ENHRY, CDR2 SYGVKD. Here the CDR3 reads CAISESSAGQAFF. CDR3 coding DNA: TGTGCCATCAGTGAGTCCTCGGCAGGGCAAGCTTTCTTT.

This chain connects TRBV5-6 to TRBJ1-5, with D possibly being TRBD1 (5 bases). The V end was cut by 4 bases, the J end by 4 bases, with 9 bases between. This CDR3 is built from 13 residues. CDR1 and CDR2 from the germline V gene are SGHDT and YYEEEE. In DNA, the CDR3 is TGTGCCAGCAGCAAACAGGAGAATCAGCCCCAGCATTTT. It is translated as CASSKQENQPQHF. The full variable domain, its missing parts supplied by reference TRBV5-6 and TRBJ1-5, is DAGVTQSPTHLIKTRGQQVTLRCSPKSGHDTVSWYQQALGQGPQFIFQYYEEEERQRGNFPDRFSGHQFPNYSSELNVNALLLGDSALYLCASSKQENQPQHFGDGTRLSIL.

The chain is built from TRBV4-1 and TRBJ2-2, with no clear D. The CDR3 is 17 residues long. Trimming left V 1 base short and J 2 bases short, with 14 bases between. Germline CDR1 reads MGHRA; CDR2 reads YSYEKL. The CDR3 loop reads CASSQVLAADNTGELFF. As DNA, the CDR3 is TGCGCCAGCAGCCAAGTCTTGGCGGCGGATAACACCGGGGAGCTGTTTTTT.

The gene calls are TRBV13 and TRBJ1-1; no clear D gene. Between the trimmed V and J ends, which lost 0 bases and 4 bases, there was a span of 9 bases. The germline CDR1 and CDR2 sequences are PRHDT and FYEKMQ (reference sequence). CDR3 length equals 14 residues. The CDR3 DNA follows: TGTGCCAGCAGCTTAGGACATTTCGGCACTGAAGCTTTCTTT. It encodes CASSLGHFGTEAFF.

The gene calls are TRBV6-4 and TRBJ1-2, with D possibly matching TRBD1 (5 bases). The CDR3 loop spans 14 amino acids. Germline-derived CDR1 and CDR2 are MRHNA and SNTAGT. The V and J ends lost 4 bases and 3 bases respectively, with 12 bases between them. The CDR3 spells CASSVDSYDYGYTF. CDR3 nucleotide sequence: TGTGCCAGCAGTGTCGACAGTTATGACTATGGCTACACCTTC.

The rearrangement uses TRBV6-6 and TRBJ1-2, with D hard to call. V lost 3 bases to trimming and J lost 5 bases, with 16 bases between them. The V gene's germline CDR1 is MNHNY and CDR2 SVGAGI (reference sequence). This CDR3 is built from 15 residues. This CDR3 is CASSYQEIFEYGYTF. DNA of the CDR3: TGTGCCAGCAGTTATCAGGAAATCTTCGAATATGGCTACACCTTC.

The rearrangement links TRBV25-1 to TRBJ1-4; 9 bases are shared with TRBD1. The CDR3 consists of 18 residues. In germline, CDR1 is MGHDK, CDR2 SYGVNS. Trimming removed 6 bases from V and 7 bases from J; junction bases left unmatched: 18. CDR3 nucleotides: TGTGCCAGCAGCGGTCTTTTAGGGACAGGGAGCGATAGTGAAAAACTGTTTTTT. Amino acid sequence: CASSGLLGTGSDSEKLFF.

The chain employs TRBV4-1 and TRBJ1-2, with a possible D match to TRBD1 (5 bases). Germline V CDR1 and CDR2: MGHRA, YSYEKL. The CDR3 consists of 18 residues. Trimming took off 0 bases at V and 8 bases at J, with 25 bases between the two ends. The DNA of the CDR3 is TGCGCCAGCAGCCAAGAAAGGGACCTAGTGGGGGTTCCGATGGGCTACACCTTC. Amino acid sequence: CASSQERDLVGVPMGYTF.

This chain connects TRBV5-1 to TRBJ1-5; possible D gene TRBD1, 6 bases. This CDR3 spans 14 amino acids. V was clipped by 4 bases and J by 5 bases, with 13 bases between them. The germline V gene encodes CDR1 SGHRS and CDR2 YFSETQ. Here the CDR3 DNA reads TGCGCCAGCAGCCCCGGGGGCAGAGATCAGCCCCAGCATTTT. Its translation is CASSPGGRDQPQHF.

This clone has only a few counts. The rearrangement joins TRBV19 to TRBJ2-3, with D unresolved. CDR1 and CDR2 (germline): LNHDA, SQIVND (reference sequence). The CDR3 spans 14 residues. Trimming removed 6 bases from V and 0 bases from J, with 10 bases in between. CDR3 residues: CASSPGSSTDTQYF. The CDR3 DNA follows: TGTGCCAGTAGCCCGGGCAGTAGCACAGATACGCAGTATTTT.

The gene calls are TRBV6-5 and TRBJ1-4; D gene uncertain. Germline loops: CDR1 MNHEY, CDR2 SVGAGI. The CDR3 totals 14 residues. The ends were cut back, 8 bases at V and 2 bases at J, with 12 bases in the middle. CDR3 bases: TGTGCCAGCGGTGAGAGGGCCACTAATGAAAAACTGTTTTTT. Amino acids: CASGERATNEKLFF.

This chain links TRBV5-1 with TRBJ2-7, with a tentative D call TRBD1 (6 bases). This CDR3 comprises 12 residues. Germline CDR1 reads SGHRS; CDR2 reads YFSETQ. The V end lost 6 bases, the J end lost 3 bases, and 10 bases lay between the germline ends. The CDR3 loop reads CASTQTGYEQYF. The CDR3 coding sequence is TGCGCCAGCACTCAGACAGGCTACGAGCAGTACTTC.

CDR3 bases: TGCGCCAGCAGCTTTGTAGGGACTAGCGGGAGTGATACGCAGTATTTT. It encodes CASSFVGTSGSDTQYF. The chain combines TRBV5-1 with TRBJ2-3; TRBD2 aligns across 14 bases. This CDR3 has 16 residues. V was pared by 2 bases and J by 6 bases, with 5 bases of the junction left unmatched. Looked up from germline, CDR1 is SGHRS and CDR2 is YFSETQ.

The chain employs TRBV11-2 and TRBJ1-1; D possibly corresponds to TRBD1 (6 bases). Germline values: CDR1 SGHAT, CDR2 FQNNGV. Trimming left V 5 bases short and J 7 bases short, with 14 bases between. CDR3 length: 13 amino acids. CDR3 coding DNA: TGTGCCAGCAGCCCACAGGGAGGTGGTGAAGCTTTCTTT. Protein product: CASSPQGGGEAFF.

The chain links TRBV7-2 to TRBJ1-2, with D perhaps matching TRBD1 (5 bases). This CDR3 has 13 amino acids. Trimming pared 5 bases from V and 7 bases from J, leaving 14 bases between. CDR1 SGHTA and CDR2 FQGNSA come from the germline V gene. CDR3 sequence: CASSLEGLAGYTF. The CDR3 region has the DNA TGTGCCAGCAGCCTGGAGGGACTTGCTGGCTACACCTTC.

This clone was seen a few times. This sample includes further DNA sequences coding for the same CDR3. The genes are TRBV7-2 and TRBJ2-1; a weak D match, TRBD1 (5 bases). The CDR3 has 15 residues. CDR1 and CDR2 (germline): SGHTA, FQGNSA. Trimming removed 1 base at V and 4 bases at J, with 11 bases between. This CDR3 is CASSLGAAGYNEQFF. The CDR3 DNA reads TGTGCCAGCAGCTTAGGGGCGGCAGGGTACAATGAGCAGTTCTTC.

The chain couples TRBV2 to TRBJ1-5; D is uncertain. With 6 bases removed from V and 9 bases from J, the gap between germline ends came to 15 bases. CDR3 size: 13 residues. CDR1 is SNHLY and CDR2 is FYNNEI in the germline V gene. The CDR3 nucleotides read TGTGCCAGCAGAAAGGACGGTTCGGGGCCCCAGCATTTT. Encoded protein: CASRKDGSGPQHF.

This chain joins TRBV18 and TRBJ2-3; 8 bases are a match to TRBD1. V trimming: 5 bases; J trimming: 3 bases; junction bases outside the gene matches: 7. CDR3 length: 15 residues. CDR1 and CDR2 (germline): KGHSH, LQKENI. CDR3 sequence reads: CASSTGGIRTDTQYF. The CDR3 nucleotides read TGTGCCAGCTCAACAGGGGGAATCAGAACAGATACGCAGTATTTT.